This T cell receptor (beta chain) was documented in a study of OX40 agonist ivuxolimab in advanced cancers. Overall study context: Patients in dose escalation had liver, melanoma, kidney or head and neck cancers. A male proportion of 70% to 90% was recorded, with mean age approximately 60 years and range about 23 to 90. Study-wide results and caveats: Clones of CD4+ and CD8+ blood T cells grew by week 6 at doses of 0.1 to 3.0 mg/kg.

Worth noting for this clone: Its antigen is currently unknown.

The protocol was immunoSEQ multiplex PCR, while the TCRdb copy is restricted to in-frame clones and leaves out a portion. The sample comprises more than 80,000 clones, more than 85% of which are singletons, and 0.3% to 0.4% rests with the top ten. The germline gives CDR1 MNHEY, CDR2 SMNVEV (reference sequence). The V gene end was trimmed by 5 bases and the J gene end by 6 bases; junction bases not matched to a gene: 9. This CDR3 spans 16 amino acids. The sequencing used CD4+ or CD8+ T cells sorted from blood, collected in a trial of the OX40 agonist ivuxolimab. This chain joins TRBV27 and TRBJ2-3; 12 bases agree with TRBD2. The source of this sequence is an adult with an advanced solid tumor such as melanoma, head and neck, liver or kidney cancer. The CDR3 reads CASSPRLAGVGDTQYF. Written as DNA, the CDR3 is TGTGCCAGCAGTCCGCGACTAGCGGGAGTAGGTGATACGCAGTATTTT.